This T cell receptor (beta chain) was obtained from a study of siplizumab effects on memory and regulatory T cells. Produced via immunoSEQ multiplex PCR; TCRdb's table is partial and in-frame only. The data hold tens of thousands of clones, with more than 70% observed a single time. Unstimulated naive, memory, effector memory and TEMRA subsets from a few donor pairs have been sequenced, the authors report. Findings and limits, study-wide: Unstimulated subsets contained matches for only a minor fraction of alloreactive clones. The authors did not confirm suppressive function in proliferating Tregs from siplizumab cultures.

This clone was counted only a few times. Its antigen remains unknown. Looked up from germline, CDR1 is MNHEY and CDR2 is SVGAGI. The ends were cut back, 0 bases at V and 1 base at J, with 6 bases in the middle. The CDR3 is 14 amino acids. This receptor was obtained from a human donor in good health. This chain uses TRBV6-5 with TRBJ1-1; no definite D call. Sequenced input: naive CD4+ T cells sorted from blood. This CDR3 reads CASSYSPGNTEAFF. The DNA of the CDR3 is TGTGCCAGCAGTTACTCACCGGGGAACACTGAAGCTTTCTTT.